This TCR beta chain was found in a study of CXCR3-negative and CXCR3-positive naive CD8 T cells. Points from the study as a whole: Relative to CXCR3-negative naive cells, CXCR3-positive naive cells had more hydrophobic TRB CDR3s. Researchers report CXCR3 expression partially decreased after cryopreservation, with fresh PBMCs used in most assays. CD5 surface expression was similar among naive subsets, and TCR strength was estimated by inference from TRB CDR3 properties.

On this clonotype: Its antigen is currently unknown.

TRB cDNA libraries were made by UMI-labeled 5' RACE. Each CDR3 protein gets one entry in TCRdb, which reprocessed the 5' RACE reads and gives no DNA. The sample table sets out approximately 140,000 distinct CDR3 sequences. There are 14 residues in the CDR3. Germline V CDR1 and CDR2: SQVTM, ANQGSEA. Sequenced input: naive CXCR3+ CD8+ T cells from blood. Stated subset: CD45RO-CCR7+CD27+CD95- naive CD8+ T cells expressing CXCR3 (TNR3+). The clonotype originates from a human donor in good health. Some clones in this sample may be carry-over from other donors' samples. The V and J genes are TRBV29-1 and TRBJ1-2; no DNA is available, so the TRBD1 call from TCRdb remains unchecked. The CDR3 sequence: CSGLGQGSNYGYTF.